This T cell receptor beta chain is drawn from a study of cytomegalovirus exposure and HLA in healthy donors. Study-level findings and limits: The records held CMV serostatus as the only immune exposure information. Researchers catalogued 164 TCR beta chains as cytomegalovirus-associated. Near-uniform donor sequencing depth was presumed by presence/absence analyses.

Remarks on this clone: Its cognate antigen is unknown.

Among the donors, all were healthy bone marrow donors. Germline V CDR1 and CDR2: SGHNT, YYREEE (reference sequence). V lost 0 bases and J lost 1; bases outside the gene matches: 4. The CDR3 loop spans 15 amino acids. The study ran its PCR with 60 Vbeta and 13 Jbeta primers. Sequenced by immunoSEQ multiplex PCR; TCRdb stores in-frame clones only, minus some. The data contain 95,000 to 150,000 clones, about 8% of them singletons. The chain couples TRBV5-4 to TRBJ2-7; the match to TRBD1 covers 7 bases. The TCR originated in a woman aged 40 to 55 in good health and CMV-seropositive. The sample consisted of PBMCs. The CDR3 region has the DNA TGTGCCAGCAGCTTGGACCCAGGGGGATCCTACGAGCAGTACTTC. The encoded protein is CASSLDPGGSYEQYF.